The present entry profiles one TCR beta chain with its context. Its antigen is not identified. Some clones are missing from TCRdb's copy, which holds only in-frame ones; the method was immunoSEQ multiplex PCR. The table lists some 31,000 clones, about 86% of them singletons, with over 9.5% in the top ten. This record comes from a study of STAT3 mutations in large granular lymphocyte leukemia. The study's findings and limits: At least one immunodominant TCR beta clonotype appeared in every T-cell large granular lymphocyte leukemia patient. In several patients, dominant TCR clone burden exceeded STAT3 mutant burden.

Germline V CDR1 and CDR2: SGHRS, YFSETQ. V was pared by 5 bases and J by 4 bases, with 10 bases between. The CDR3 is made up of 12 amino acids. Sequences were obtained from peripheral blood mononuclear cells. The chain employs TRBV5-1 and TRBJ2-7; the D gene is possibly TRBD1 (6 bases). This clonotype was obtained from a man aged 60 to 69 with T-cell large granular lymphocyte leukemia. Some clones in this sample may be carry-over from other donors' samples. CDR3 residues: CASSAGAYEQYF. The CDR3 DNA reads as TGCGCCAGCAGTGCAGGGGCGTACGAGCAGTACTTC.